A selection of T cell receptor beta chains follows, all from one sample in a study of cytomegalovirus exposure and HLA in healthy donors. Only in-frame clones appear in the TCRdb table, and some are missing; sequencing was by immunoSEQ multiplex PCR. The sample lists fewer than 150,000 clones; 88% were seen once. What was sequenced was PBMCs. The source is a man aged 25-40 years in good health and CMV-seronegative. The CDR3 runs from the conserved cysteine through the conserved F or W. A D gene is named only where the DNA matches it firmly. Clone sizes are given selectively: once, few, many, or a class where the clone is expanded.

J gene: TRBJ2-1
clone size: few
D gene: TRBD2
V gene: TRBV6-1
CDR3 DNA: TGTGCCAGCAGTGAACAACTAGCGGGGGCCAATGAGCAGTTCTTC
CDR3 protein: CASSEQLAGANEQFF

J gene: TRBJ2-6
clone size: NA
D gene: NA
V gene: TRBV4-2
CDR3 DNA: TGTGCCAGCAGCCACGGGACATCCGCTATCTCTGGGGCCAACGTCCTGACTTTC
CDR3 protein: CASSHGTSAISGANVLTF

J gene: TRBJ1-2
clone size: NA
D gene: NA
V gene: TRBV6-5
CDR3 DNA: TGTGCCAGCAGTTACGGCCCGGGGGGACTTGGCTACACCTTC
CDR3 protein: CASSYGPGGLGYTF

J gene: TRBJ1-2
clone size: NA
D gene: NA
V gene: TRBV12-5
CDR3 DNA: TGTGCTAGTGGCTCGGGGTCGAACTATGGCTACACCTTC
CDR3 protein: CASGSGSNYGYTF

J gene: TRBJ2-3
clone size: NA
D gene: TRBD2
V gene: TRBV2
CDR3 DNA: TGTGCCAGCAGTGATAACCCACTAGCGGGAAAAACGGATACGCAGTATTTT
CDR3 protein: CASSDNPLAGKTDTQYF

J gene: TRBJ2-7
clone size: few
D gene: NA
V gene: TRBV9
CDR3 DNA: TGTGCCAGCAGCGTATCTGGCGGGGCCTCCTACGAGCAGTACTTC
CDR3 protein: CASSVSGGASYEQYF

J gene: TRBJ2-2
clone size: NA
D gene: TRBD2
V gene: TRBV9
CDR3 DNA: TGTGCCACTACAGAGCGGGAGAGCGGGGCGGGGGAGCTGTTTTTT
CDR3 protein: CATTERESGAGELFF

J gene: TRBJ1-5
clone size: NA
D gene: NA
V gene: TRBV2
CDR3 DNA: TGTGCCAGCACTAAACAGGATTATAGCAATCAGCCCCAGCATTTT
CDR3 protein: CASTKQDYSNQPQHF

J gene: TRBJ2-1
clone size: many
D gene: TRBD2
V gene: TRBV6-4
CDR3 DNA: TGTGCCAGCAGTGACGGCCCAGCGGGAGGGGGTCGTGATGAGCAGTTCTTC
CDR3 protein: CASSDGPAGGGRDEQFF

J gene: TRBJ1-2
clone size: NA
D gene: NA
V gene: TRBV6-5
CDR3 DNA: TGTGCCAGCAGTTACAAAACAGAAAACTATGGCTACACCTTC
CDR3 protein: CASSYKTENYGYTF

J gene: TRBJ1-1
clone size: NA
D gene: NA
V gene: TRBV2
CDR3 DNA: TGTGCCAGCACCAGGGAGGGGAACTCCATGAACACTGAAGCTTTCTTT
CDR3 protein: CASTREGNSMNTEAFF

J gene: TRBJ1-3
clone size: NA
D gene: NA
V gene: TRBV7-2
CDR3 DNA: TGTGCCAGCAGCTTTGGACAGTACTCTGGAAACACCATATATTTT
CDR3 protein: CASSFGQYSGNTIYF

J gene: TRBJ1-5
clone size: NA
D gene: NA
V gene: TRBV5-1
CDR3 DNA: TGCGCCAGCAGCCCCAAGGGAGGGGTTGCGCAGCCCCAGCATTTT
CDR3 protein: CASSPKGGVAQPQHF

J gene: TRBJ2-5
clone size: NA
D gene: TRBD2
V gene: TRBV7-9
CDR3 DNA: TGTGCCAGCAGCTTAGCGCTAATAGCGGGTTCGATGGCCCAGTACTTC
CDR3 protein: CASSLALIAGSMAQYF

J gene: TRBJ2-3
clone size: NA
D gene: TRBD2
V gene: TRBV29-1
CDR3 DNA: TGCAGCGCAAGTGGGACTAGCGGAGGCACAGATACGCAGTATTTT
CDR3 protein: CSASGTSGGTDTQYF

J gene: TRBJ1-1
clone size: NA
D gene: TRBD1
V gene: TRBV2
CDR3 DNA: TGTGCCAGCAGTTCGACAGGGGGTCTAACTGAAGCTTTCTTT
CDR3 protein: CASSSTGGLTEAFF

J gene: TRBJ2-4
clone size: NA
D gene: NA
V gene: TRBV7-3
CDR3 DNA: TGTGCCAGCAGCTCGTTGGGCGCCAAAAACATTCAGTACTTC
CDR3 protein: CASSSLGAKNIQYF

J gene: TRBJ1-2
clone size: NA
D gene: TRBD1
V gene: TRBV5-6
CDR3 DNA: TGTGCCAGCAGCTTGGCGGGGACAGGGAGTGGCTACACCTTC
CDR3 protein: CASSLAGTGSGYTF

J gene: TRBJ1-6
clone size: NA
D gene: TRBD1
V gene: TRBV4-3
CDR3 DNA: TGCGCCAGCAGCCAAGAGGAGGGAGGGACAGGGTCTTCACCCCTCCACTTT
CDR3 protein: CASSQEEGGTGSSPLHF

J gene: TRBJ2-7
clone size: NA
D gene: NA
V gene: TRBV7-9
CDR3 DNA: TGTGCCAGCAGACCAATTGGTAGCTCCTACGAGCAGTACTTC
CDR3 protein: CASRPIGSSYEQYF

J gene: TRBJ1-1
clone size: NA
D gene: TRBD1
V gene: TRBV19
CDR3 DNA: TGTGCCAGTAGTATCGGGACAGGGGCCTCTGAAGCTTTCTTT
CDR3 protein: CASSIGTGASEAFF

J gene: TRBJ2-1
clone size: few
D gene: TRBD2
V gene: TRBV7-3
CDR3 DNA: TGTGCCAGCAGCCCCGTCCGGGAGGGCCAATCCCCGTTCTTC
CDR3 protein: CASSPVREGQSPFF

J gene: TRBJ2-7
clone size: NA
D gene: NA
V gene: TRBV5-1
CDR3 DNA: TGCGCCAGCAGCTTTTGGGAGATACGGGACAACTCCTACGAGCAGTACTTC
CDR3 protein: CASSFWEIRDNSYEQYF

J gene: TRBJ2-7
clone size: NA
D gene: NA
V gene: TRBV18
CDR3 DNA: TGTGCCAGCTCACCAATGGACGGAGGAGACGAGCAGTACTTC
CDR3 protein: CASSPMDGGDEQYF

J gene: TRBJ2-7
clone size: once
D gene: TRBD2
V gene: TRBV19
CDR3 DNA: TGTGCCAGTAGTATCGCTGGGGGGGGAGGGTCCTACGAGCAGTACTTC
CDR3 protein: CASSIAGGGGSYEQYF

J gene: TRBJ2-1
clone size: NA
D gene: NA
V gene: TRBV6-6
CDR3 DNA: TGTGCCAGCAGTTACGGGGGTGGGACACACAATGAGCAGTTCTTC
CDR3 protein: CASSYGGGTHNEQFF

J gene: TRBJ2-3
clone size: few
D gene: TRBD2
V gene: TRBV6-5
CDR3 DNA: TGTGCCAGCAGTTACGGTAGCGGGAGTCCGGCAGATACGCAGTATTTT
CDR3 protein: CASSYGSGSPADTQYF

J gene: TRBJ2-1
clone size: NA
D gene: NA
V gene: TRBV5-4
CDR3 DNA: TGTGCCAGCGGAGAGCAGGGTTCCTACAATGAGCAGTTCTTC
CDR3 protein: CASGEQGSYNEQFF

J gene: TRBJ2-1
clone size: once
D gene: TRBD2
V gene: TRBV25-1
CDR3 DNA: TGTGCCAGCAGTGAGGCGGGAGAAGGGTACAATGAGCAGTTCTTC
CDR3 protein: CASSEAGEGYNEQFF

J gene: TRBJ2-1
clone size: NA
D gene: TRBD2
V gene: TRBV5-1
CDR3 DNA: TGCGCCAGCAGCTTGTTGATGGCGGGAGGCAATGAGCAGTTCTTC
CDR3 protein: CASSLLMAGGNEQFF

J gene: TRBJ2-7
clone size: NA
D gene: NA
V gene: TRBV5-1
CDR3 DNA: TGCGCCAGCAGCTTGGGGGAGATTTACGAGCAGTACTTC
CDR3 protein: CASSLGEIYEQYF

J gene: TRBJ1-2
clone size: medium-sized
D gene: NA
V gene: TRBV21-1
CDR3 DNA: TGTGCCAGCAGCCCCCATTCCACCGGGTCTAACTATGGCTACACCTTC
CDR3 protein: CASSPHSTGSNYGYTF

J gene: TRBJ1-1
clone size: NA
D gene: NA
V gene: TRBV6-1
CDR3 DNA: TGTGCCAGCAGTGACGGTTTTGGGGGGAGGGTGGAGAACACTGAAGCTTTCTTT
CDR3 protein: CASSDGFGGRVENTEAFF

J gene: TRBJ1-2
clone size: NA
D gene: NA
V gene: TRBV6-1
CDR3 DNA: TGTGCCAGCAGCGAGCCCGGGACAAAACCCTCGGGCTACACCTTC
CDR3 protein: CASSEPGTKPSGYTF

J gene: TRBJ1-1
clone size: NA
D gene: NA
V gene: TRBV19
CDR3 DNA: TGTGCCAGTATCACCTTGGACAAAGGGGGTGAAGCTTTCTTT
CDR3 protein: CASITLDKGGEAFF

J gene: TRBJ2-3
clone size: NA
D gene: NA
V gene: TRBV16
CDR3 DNA: TGTGCCAGCAGCCAATCAGGGGTCGACGGCACAGATACGCAGTATTTT
CDR3 protein: CASSQSGVDGTDTQYF

J gene: TRBJ1-5
clone size: NA
D gene: NA
V gene: TRBV11-1
CDR3 DNA: TGTGCCAGCAGCGAAAGCCAATATCAGCCCCAGCATTTT
CDR3 protein: CASSESQYQPQHF

J gene: TRBJ2-7
clone size: NA
D gene: NA
V gene: TRBV5-1
CDR3 DNA: TGCGCCAGCAGGGTCTCTAGCGCATACCCCTACGAGCAGTACTTC
CDR3 protein: CASRVSSAYPYEQYF

J gene: TRBJ1-2
clone size: NA
D gene: TRBD1
V gene: TRBV28
CDR3 DNA: TGTGCCAGCAGCCCTATTACAGGGGACGGCTACACCTTC
CDR3 protein: CASSPITGDGYTF

J gene: TRBJ1-1
clone size: NA
D gene: TRBD1
V gene: TRBV10-3
CDR3 DNA: TGTGCCATCAGCCCCACAGGGGCCGAGGCTGAAGCTTTCTTT
CDR3 protein: CAISPTGAEAEAFF

J gene: TRBJ2-1
clone size: NA
D gene: TRBD1
V gene: TRBV11-2
CDR3 DNA: TGTGCCAGCAGCCTCGGGACAGTGTACGGCTCCTACAATGAGCAGTTCTTC
CDR3 protein: CASSLGTVYGSYNEQFF

J gene: TRBJ1-1
clone size: NA
D gene: NA
V gene: TRBV20-1
CDR3 DNA: TGCAGTGCTAGAGATTCGAGCGAGGCTTTCTTT
CDR3 protein: CSARDSSEAFF

J gene: TRBJ2-2
clone size: NA
D gene: NA
V gene: TRBV27
CDR3 DNA: TGTGCCAGCAGAAAACAGGGTGTGAACACCGGGGAGCTGTTTTTT
CDR3 protein: CASRKQGVNTGELFF

J gene: TRBJ2-7
clone size: NA
D gene: NA
V gene: TRBV27
CDR3 DNA: TGTGCCAGCAGTTTTAGGGAGGAGGGTTACGAGCAGTACTTC
CDR3 protein: CASSFREEGYEQYF

J gene: TRBJ2-1
clone size: NA
D gene: TRBD2
V gene: TRBV10-3
CDR3 DNA: TGTGCCATCAGTTCGACTAGCCCGAACAATGAGCAGTTCTTC
CDR3 protein: CAISSTSPNNEQFF

J gene: TRBJ2-2
clone size: NA
D gene: TRBD1
V gene: TRBV19
CDR3 DNA: TGTGCCAGTAGTATTGGGGGGACAGGGGCTTACACCGGGGAGCTGTTTTTT
CDR3 protein: CASSIGGTGAYTGELFF

J gene: TRBJ2-2
clone size: NA
D gene: NA
V gene: TRBV29-1
CDR3 DNA: TGCAGCGTTGAAGACCCGGGGCGGGGGCACACCGGGGAGCTGTTTTTT
CDR3 protein: CSVEDPGRGHTGELFF

J gene: TRBJ1-1
clone size: NA
D gene: TRBD1
V gene: TRBV7-9
CDR3 DNA: TGTGCCAGCAGCTTAGCGGAAGGGACAGGGATTTTCTTT
CDR3 protein: CASSLAEGTGIFF

J gene: TRBJ2-2
clone size: NA
D gene: TRBD2
V gene: TRBV19
CDR3 DNA: TGTGCCAGTGGGGGACTAGCTAACACCGGGGAGCTGTTTTTT
CDR3 protein: CASGGLANTGELFF

J gene: TRBJ2-2
clone size: NA
D gene: NA
V gene: TRBV5-6
CDR3 DNA: TGTGCCAGCAGCTCAGAGGCGGGTCCTTCGGGCACCGGGGAGCTGTTTTTT
CDR3 protein: CASSSEAGPSGTGELFF

J gene: TRBJ2-7
clone size: NA
D gene: TRBD1
V gene: TRBV11-2
CDR3 DNA: TGTGCCAGCAGCCTAGAGGGACAGGGGTACTACGAGCAGTACTTC
CDR3 protein: CASSLEGQGYYEQYF

J gene: TRBJ2-3
clone size: NA
D gene: TRBD2
V gene: TRBV6-5
CDR3 DNA: TGTGCCAGCGGCGGGGGTAGCGGGACAGATACGCAGTATTTT
CDR3 protein: CASGGGSGTDTQYF

J gene: TRBJ1-2
clone size: NA
D gene: TRBD1
V gene: TRBV6-4
CDR3 DNA: TGTGCCAGCAGGGCCGGGACAGGGACTAACTATGGCTACACCTTC
CDR3 protein: CASRAGTGTNYGYTF

J gene: TRBJ2-7
clone size: NA
D gene: TRBD2
V gene: TRBV6-6
CDR3 DNA: TGTGCCAGCAGTTATATAGCGGGAGCTCTAGGCGAGCAGTACTTC
CDR3 protein: CASSYIAGALGEQYF